One sample yielded the 23 T cell receptor beta chains listed below, sequenced in a study of beta chain features in type 1 diabetes. As every portion of the isolated RNA was reverse transcribed, the sequencing read expressed TCRB transcripts. The assay was immunoSEQ multiplex PCR, and TCRdb's table has in-frame clones only and misses some. This sample has approximately 330,000 clones, with 8% to 13% found just once. Sequencing was done on a sample of naive CD4+ T cells from blood. The source of these receptors is a woman aged 25 to 39 in good health.

This clone was recorded a few times. The chain couples TRBV29-1 to TRBJ2-1; 13 nucleotides line up with TRBD2. The germline V gene has CDR1 SQVTM and CDR2 ANQGSEA. The CDR3 totals 16 residues. Losses at the gene ends were 4 bases for V and 3 bases for J; bases not matched to a gene: 6. In nucleotides, the CDR3 is TGCAGCGTTGGACTAGCGGGAGGCTGGAACTACAATGAGCAGTTCTTC. Residues: CSVGLAGGWNYNEQFF.

This clone was detected a few times. The chain couples TRBV10-3 to TRBJ2-5; 9 nucleotides match TRBD2. J gave up 5 bases and V 4 bases, and 5 bases lay outside the gene matches. CDR3 size: 14 residues. Germline V gene sequence: CDR1 ENHRY, CDR2 SYGVKD. CDR3 DNA: TGTGCCATCAGTGCGCGGGAGGGCCTTGAGACCCAGTACTTC. Translated, it gives CAISAREGLETQYF.

This clone turned up a few times. The chain recombines TRBV18 with TRBJ2-7, with D tentatively TRBD2 (5 bases). V shed 3 bases and J shed 1 base, with 16 bases lying between them. The CDR3 runs to 16 residues. The germline V gene encodes CDR1 KGHSH and CDR2 LQKENI. The CDR3 nucleotides are TGTGCCAGCTCACCTCAACCCACGGGGAGATCCTACGAGCAGTACTTC. Its translation is CASSPQPTGRSYEQYF. The whole variable domain, remainder taken from reference TRBV18 and TRBJ2-7, is NAGVMQNPRHLVRRRGQEARLRCSPMKGHSHVYWYRQLPEEGLKFMVYLQKENIIDESGMPKERFSAEFPKEGPSILRIQQVVRGDSAAYFCASSPQPTGRSYEQYFGPGTRLTVT.

This clone was seen more than once but under ten times. The chain combines TRBV9 with TRBJ2-1; the match to TRBD1 covers 7 bases. After removal of 1 base from V and 3 bases from J, the junction contained 13 bases not matched to a gene. The CDR3 contains 18 residues. Germline CDR1 and CDR2: SGDLS and YYNGEE. This chain's CDR3 is CASSVTGQPNSGYNEQFF. CDR3 DNA sequence: TGTGCCAGCAGCGTAACGGGACAGCCAAATTCGGGCTACAATGAGCAGTTCTTC.

This clone was detected only a few times. V gene TRBV29-1 combines with J gene TRBJ1-1; a weak D match, TRBD1 (5 bases). Germline CDR1 SQVTM, CDR2 ANQGSEA. Trimming took off 4 bases at V and 0 bases at J, with 9 bases between the two ends. The CDR3 is 13 amino acids. CDR3 protein: CSVVRQMNTEAFF. Written as DNA, the CDR3 is TGCAGCGTTGTTAGACAGATGAACACTGAAGCTTTCTTT.

The rearrangement joins TRBV7-9 to TRBJ1-5; no definite D call. The CDR3 length is 15 residues. Germline CDR1 SEHNR, CDR2 FQNEAQ (reference sequence). Trimming left V 6 bases short and J 4 bases short, with 16 bases between. DNA of the CDR3: TGTGCCAGCAGTCCTGGACCCTGGGAGAATCAGCCCCAGCATTTT. The encoded protein is CASSPGPWENQPQHF.

The gene calls are TRBV7-2 and TRBJ1-2; 7 nucleotides agree with TRBD1. With 4 bases clipped from V and 3 bases from J, the junction kept 14 bases outside the gene matches. This CDR3 is 17 amino acids long. Germline CDR1 and CDR2: SGHTA and FQGNSA. The DNA of the CDR3 is TGTGCCAGCAGCTCCATGTTAGACTGGGACAGCGACTATGGCTACACCTTC. Its translation: CASSSMLDWDSDYGYTF.

This clone was recorded a few times. The chain carries TRBV6-6 and TRBJ2-3; no clear D gene. Trimming cost V 4 bases and J 0 bases, with 8 bases left between them. Germline V gene lookup returns CDR1 MNHNY and CDR2 SVGAGI (reference sequence). The CDR3 spans 14 residues. The CDR3 spells CASSWRPSTDTQYF. The CDR3 DNA reads TGTGCCAGCAGTTGGAGACCGAGCACAGATACGCAGTATTTT.

This clone was counted only a few times. The chain has TRBV9 and TRBJ2-1; TRBD2 agrees at 11 bases. This CDR3 comprises 15 residues. Trimming removed 3 bases from V and 7 bases from J; junction bases left unmatched: 6. CDR1 SGDLS and CDR2 YYNGEE come from the germline V gene. As DNA, the CDR3 is TGTGCCAGCAGCGGACCCGGGACTAGCGGTAATGAGCAGTTCTTC. It yields the protein CASSGPGTSGNEQFF.

This clone was found a few times. The CDR3 DNA reads TGTGCCAGCAGTCCCGGACAGGGATGGGGTGAACAGTACTTC. Its translation: CASSPGQGWGEQYF. The genes are TRBV27 and TRBJ2-7, with 8 nucleotides matching TRBD1. This CDR3 is built from 14 residues. J was trimmed by 10 bases and V by 5 bases; bases with no gene match: 13. CDR1 is MNHEY, CDR2 SMNVEV, per germline (reference sequence).

This clone was seen a handful of times. CDR3 nucleotides: TGCGCCAGCAGCCAAGATACGCAGGGGAGAAGCTATGGCTACACCTTC. Amino acid sequence: CASSQDTQGRSYGYTF. This chain uses TRBV4-3 with TRBJ1-2; tentatively, D is TRBD1 (6 bases). Trimming stripped 0 bases from V and 4 bases from J, with 15 bases between. The germline gives CDR1 LGHNA, CDR2 YSLEER. The CDR3 has 16 residues.

J is TRBJ2-2 and V is TRBV19, with TRBD1 identical over 9 bases. Germline values: CDR1 LNHDA, CDR2 SQIVND (reference sequence). Trimming at V came to 5 bases and at J to 2 bases, leaving 3 bases not matched to a gene. The CDR3 has 15 residues. CDR3 sequence reads: CASSQGQGNTGELFF. In DNA, the CDR3 is TGTGCCAGTAGTCAGGGACAGGGAAACACCGGGGAGCTGTTTTTT.

This clone has a handful of counts. This sequence joins TRBV15 and TRBJ2-1, with 13 bases identical to TRBD2. The V and J ends lost 0 bases and 9 bases, in that order; junction bases with no gene match: 8. CDR3 length: 17 amino acids. Germline-derived CDR1 and CDR2 are LNHNV and YYDKDF (reference sequence). As DNA, the CDR3 is TGTGCCACCAGCAGAGATCCACAACTAGCGGGAGGGATTGAGCAGTTCTTC. It codes for CATSRDPQLAGGIEQFF.

This clone appeared a single time. V is TRBV9 and J is TRBJ2-3, with TRBD1 matching 9 bases. Germline loops: CDR1 SGDLS, CDR2 YYNGEE. This CDR3 has 18 residues. Trimming cost V 0 bases and J 5 bases; bases outside gene matches: 13. The CDR3 DNA is TGTGCCAGCAGCGTAGCTCCGGTAGGACAGGGGTATGAAGATACGCAGTATTTT. Its protein is CASSVAPVGQGYEDTQYF. The full variable domain, rest sourced from reference TRBV9 and TRBJ2-3, is DSGVTQTPKHLITATGQRVTLRCSPRSGDLSVYWYQQSLDQGLQFLIQYYNGEERAKGNILERFSAQQFPDLHSELNLSSLELGDSALYFCASSVAPVGQGYEDTQYFGPGTRLTVL.

J is TRBJ1-2 and V is TRBV6-5, with a tentative D call TRBD1 (5 bases). The CDR3 has 12 amino acids. CDR1 is MNHEY, CDR2 SVGAGI, per germline. The V end lost 6 bases, the J end lost 7 bases, and 12 bases lay between the germline ends. The CDR3 here is CASRTVSSGYTF. Written as DNA, the CDR3 is TGTGCCAGCAGGACAGTTTCCTCTGGCTACACCTTC.

The chain couples TRBV18 to TRBJ2-1, with 7 bases lining up with TRBD2. The trim removed 1 base at V and 4 bases at J, leaving 4 bases unmatched. This CDR3 has 15 residues. Germline assignment: CDR1 KGHSH and CDR2 LQKENI. In nucleotides, the CDR3 is TGTGCCAGCTCACCACTCACTAGCGCGTACAATGAGCAGTTCTTC. Translating gives CASSPLTSAYNEQFF.

This sequence joins TRBV30 and TRBJ2-1, with 7 nucleotides matching TRBD2. The CDR3 sequence is 14 residues long. Unmatched junction bases numbered 15, after V lost 3 bases and J lost 13 bases. Germline CDR1 and CDR2: GTSNPN and SVGIG (reference sequence). CDR3: CAWSPRAGVLVQFF. CDR3 nucleotides: TGTGCCTGGAGCCCACGGGCGGGAGTCTTAGTCCAGTTCTTC.

This chain joins TRBV27 and TRBJ2-7, with D perhaps TRBD2 (6 bases). The V end was cut by 5 bases, the J end by 0 bases, with 8 bases between. The germline CDR1 and CDR2 sequences are MNHEY and SMNVEV (reference sequence). The CDR3 has 13 amino acids. The CDR3: CASSLDYSYEQYF. The DNA for the CDR3 is TGTGCCAGCAGTCTGGACTACTCCTACGAGCAGTACTTC.

This chain joins TRBV5-6 and TRBJ2-1; TRBD1 matches at 9 bases. The CDR3 sequence is 15 residues long. V shed 3 bases and J 7 bases; nucleotides not matched to a gene: 8. Germline V lookup: CDR1 SGHDT, CDR2 YYEEEE. The CDR3 DNA reads TGTGCCAGCAGCTCCCCGGGACAGGGATTTAATGAGCAGTTCTTC. Translated, it gives CASSSPGQGFNEQFF.

The chain is built from TRBV28 and TRBJ2-7; D might be TRBD2 (5 bases). Germline assignment: CDR1 MDHEN and CDR2 SYDVKM. The CDR3 has 14 residues. Trimming cost V 2 bases and J 0 bases, with 8 bases left between them. CDR3 sequence reads: CASSLAGISYEQYF. CDR3 DNA: TGTGCCAGCAGTTTAGCCGGGATCTCCTACGAGCAGTACTTC.

The gene calls are TRBV5-1 and TRBJ2-2; no clear D gene. V lost 4 bases to trimming and J lost 0 bases, with 7 bases between them. CDR1 and CDR2 from the germline V gene are SGHRS and YFSETQ. This CDR3 has 14 residues. CDR3 in amino acids: CASSLTSNTGELFF. The CDR3 DNA reads TGCGCCAGCAGCCTTACATCGAACACCGGGGAGCTGTTTTTT. The entire variable domain, with the rest obtained from reference TRBV5-1 and TRBJ2-2, is as follows: KAGVTQTPRYLIKTRGQQVTLSCSPISGHRSVSWYQQTPGQGLQFLFEYFSETQRNKGNFPGRFSGRQFSNSRSEMNVSTLELGDSALYLCASSLTSNTGELFFGEGSRLTVL.

This clone has only a few counts. V and J are TRBV4-2 and TRBJ2-3; no clear D gene. V lost 1 base and J 3 bases, leaving 2 bases between the germline ends. The CDR3 extends over 12 amino acids. Germline assignment: CDR1 LGHNA and CDR2 YNFKEQ. CDR3 DNA: TGTGCCAGCAGCCAAGCTACAGATACGCAGTATTTT. Its translation is CASSQATDTQYF.

This clone was observed a few times. This chain connects TRBV4-2 to TRBJ2-1; D not certain. V gave up 0 bases and J gave up 1 base, with 10 bases separating them. Germline values: CDR1 LGHNA, CDR2 YNFKEQ. This CDR3 region has 16 residues. The CDR3 protein is CASSQDRSVSYNEQFF. CDR3 DNA: TGTGCCAGCAGCCAAGATAGGAGCGTGTCCTACAATGAGCAGTTCTTC.